The sequence of this T cell receptor beta chain was determined in a study of T cell changes during pregnancy in multiple sclerosis. Assay: immunoSEQ multiplex PCR; the TCRdb copy retains only in-frame clones and omits some. The sample lists 100,000 to 140,000 clones; 80% to 95% were seen once. Germline-derived CDR1 and CDR2 are SGHRS and YFSETQ. V trimming: 4 bases; J trimming: 4 bases; junction bases outside the gene matches: 5. This CDR3 region has 13 residues. V usage is TRBV5-1 and J usage is TRBJ2-7, with 7 nucleotides matching TRBD2. This specimen was peripheral blood, taken in the third trimester of pregnancy. The clonotype comes from a female donor in good health, enrolled as a control in a pregnancy study. The CDR3: CASSLGGGYEQYF. Written as DNA, the CDR3 is TGCGCCAGCAGCCTGGGGGGGGGATACGAGCAGTACTTC. Looking up the rest from reference TRBV5-1 and TRBJ2-7 gives the full variable domain: KAGVTQTPRYLIKTRGQQVTLSCSPISGHRSVSWYQQTPGQGLQFLFEYFSETQRNKGNFPGRFSGRQFSNSRSEMNVSTLELGDSALYLCASSLGGGYEQYFGPGTRLTVT.